The clone carrying this TCR beta chain was observed a handful of times. Its antigen is currently unknown. The TCR beta library used iRepertoire HTBI primers with Arm-PCR amplification of CDR3. In the authors' workflow: Sequenced samples collectively carried about 62 TRBV and approximately 15 TRBJ segments. TCRdb redid the calling of the multiplex PCR reads with MiXCR, one entry per CDR3 protein. TCRdb, rather than the study authors, made the V and J calls. Among 250,000 to 300,000 distinct CDR3 sequences listed, around 20% were seen once. Indicated time point: persistent/refractory GD, antithyroid drugs over 5 years with positive TRAb. The TCR library was prepared using RNA isolated from PBMCs. The sample comes from a study of regulatory T cells in long-lasting Graves disease. Study at large: The definition of persistent Graves' disease was over 5 years of antithyroid drugs with positive TSH receptor antibodies.

CDR1 and CDR2 from the germline V gene are SEHNR and FQNEAQ (reference sequence). V was cut by 1 base and J by 3 bases, with 10 bases left in between. This CDR3 has 14 residues. Study observations and caveats: A greater number of public clonotypes (approximately 2,700) was shared by persistent patients than by new patients (approximately 910).

The sequence came from a female donor with Graves disease. The chain is built from TRBV7-9 and TRBJ2-7; D uncertain. Sequencing was performed on peripheral blood mononuclear cells (PBMCs), taken when the disease was refractory, from a patient treated with antithyroid drugs. The CDR3 is CASSLDPRYYEQYF. The CDR3 region has the DNA TGTGCCAGCAGCTTAGACCCAAGATACTACGAGCAGTACTTC.